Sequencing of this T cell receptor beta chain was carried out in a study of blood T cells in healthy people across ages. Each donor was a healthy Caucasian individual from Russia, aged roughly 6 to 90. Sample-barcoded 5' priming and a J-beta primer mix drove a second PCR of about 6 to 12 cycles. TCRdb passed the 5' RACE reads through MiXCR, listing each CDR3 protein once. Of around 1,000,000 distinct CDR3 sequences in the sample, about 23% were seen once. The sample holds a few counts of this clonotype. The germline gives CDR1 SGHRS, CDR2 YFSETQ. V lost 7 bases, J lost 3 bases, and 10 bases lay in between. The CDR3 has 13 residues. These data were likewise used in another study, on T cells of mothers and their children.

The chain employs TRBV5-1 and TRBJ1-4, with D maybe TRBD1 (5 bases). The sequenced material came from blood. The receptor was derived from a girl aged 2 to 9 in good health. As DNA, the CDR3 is TGCGCCAGCGCAACAGGCCCTAATGAAAAACTGTTTTTT. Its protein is CASATGPNEKLFF.